What follows are 20 T cell receptor beta chains derived from one specimen sequenced in a study of blood T cell repertoires in COVID-19. The repertoire was sequenced with immunoSEQ multiplex PCR; TCRdb's copy has only in-frame clones and lacks some. The sample lists 250,000 to 350,000 clones, 86% occurring once. Input material: peripheral blood. The source of these receptors is a woman between 50 and 59 years old with acute or convalescent COVID-19.

The chain carries TRBV7-9 and TRBJ2-7; 8 bases line up with TRBD1. The V and J ends lost 5 bases and 0 bases, in that order; junction bases with no gene match: 9. In germline, CDR1 is SEHNR, CDR2 FQNEAQ (reference sequence). This CDR3 comprises 16 residues. The DNA for the CDR3 is TGTGCCAGCAGCGGTTTGGGGGACAGGAGCTCCTACGAGCAGTACTTC. Translation: CASSGLGDRSSYEQYF.

J is TRBJ2-7 and V is TRBV4-2; unclear D gene. This CDR3 has 14 residues. CDR1 and CDR2 (germline): LGHNA, YNFKEQ. Deletions cut 0 bases from V and 3 bases from J, with 9 bases between. In DNA, the CDR3 is TGTGCCAGCAGCCAAGACAGCGACTTCTACGAGCAGTACTTC. Translating it yields CASSQDSDFYEQYF.

V and J are TRBV7-3 and TRBJ2-1; 7 bases line up with TRBD2. Germline values: CDR1 SGHTA, CDR2 FQGTGA. This CDR3 contains 14 residues. The V gene end was trimmed by 0 bases and the J gene end by 10 bases; junction bases not matched to a gene: 6. The CDR3 DNA is TGTGCCAGCAGCTTAACGCCCTCCGGGGGGGAGCAGTTCTTC. Its protein product is CASSLTPSGGEQFF.

The chain recombines TRBV5-4 with TRBJ2-7; TRBD2 is a possible D gene (5 bases). The germline V and J ends were trimmed by 6 bases and 5 bases, with 15 bases remaining between them. Germline V gene data show CDR1 as SGHNT and CDR2 as YYREEE (reference sequence). This CDR3 has 13 amino acids. This CDR3 reads CASTSGRENEQYF. In DNA, the CDR3 is TGTGCCAGCACTTCTGGTCGGGAAAACGAGCAGTACTTC.

This chain links TRBV7-9 with TRBJ1-2; D is possibly TRBD1 (5 bases). V was shortened by 1 base and J by 12 bases, with 15 bases between the two germline ends. This CDR3 comprises 13 residues. Germline V lookup: CDR1 SEHNR, CDR2 FQNEAQ (reference sequence). The CDR3 nucleotides read TGTGCCAGCAGCTTAGATAGCGGGGCAGTTAACACCTTC. Translated, it gives CASSLDSGAVNTF.

Many counts were recorded for this clone. This chain joins TRBV5-1 and TRBJ1-2; D is perhaps TRBD1 (6 bases). CDR3 length equals 15 residues. Germline CDR1 is SGHRS and CDR2 is YFSETQ. Trimming left V 1 base short and J 6 bases short, with 16 bases between. CDR3 amino acids: CASSLSGGAEDGYTF. As DNA, the CDR3 is TGCGCCAGCAGCTTGTCGGGGGGCGCGGAGGATGGCTACACCTTC.

This clone has only one observation. The rearrangement joins TRBV5-6 to TRBJ1-1, with D hard to call. The germline gives CDR1 SGHDT, CDR2 YYEEEE. Between the trimmed V and J ends, which lost 2 bases and 0 bases, there was a span of 17 bases. The CDR3 contains 17 residues. Here the CDR3 reads CASSFAASDTLNTEAFF. The CDR3 bases are TGTGCCAGCAGCTTCGCTGCGTCTGACACTTTGAACACTGAAGCTTTCTTT. Full variable domain (rest looked up from reference TRBV5-6 and TRBJ1-1): DAGVTQSPTHLIKTRGQQVTLRCSPKSGHDTVSWYQQALGQGPQFIFQYYEEEERQRGNFPDRFSGHQFPNYSSELNVNALLLGDSALYLCASSFAASDTLNTEAFFGQGTRLTVV.

V is TRBV27 and J is TRBJ2-3; D unclear. The CDR3 covers 15 residues. Per the germline V gene, CDR1 is MNHEY and CDR2 is SMNVEV (reference sequence). V lost 4 bases and J 1 base, leaving 12 bases between the germline ends. CDR3 nucleotide sequence: TGTGCCAGCAGTTCCCCGTCTCCTCGCACAGATACGCAGTATTTT. This sequence encodes CASSSPSPRTDTQYF.

The chain carries TRBV27 and TRBJ1-1; 7 nucleotides line up with TRBD1. This CDR3 has 13 residues. The germline V gene encodes CDR1 MNHEY and CDR2 SMNVEV (reference sequence). V lost 5 bases to trimming and J lost 4 bases; unmatched junction nucleotides: 4. The CDR3 DNA sequence: TGTGCCAGCAGTCCCGGGACAGTCACTGAAGCTTTCTTT. It codes for CASSPGTVTEAFF.

This chain joins TRBV2 and TRBJ1-1; TRBD1 is a possible D gene (5 bases). The germline V gene encodes CDR1 SNHLY and CDR2 FYNNEI. V lost 5 bases, J lost 0 bases, and 13 bases lay in between. This CDR3 has 15 amino acids. The CDR3 region has the DNA TGTGCCAGCAGTCACGGACATTTCATGAACACTGAAGCTTTCTTT. Translation: CASSHGHFMNTEAFF.

The genes are TRBV6-2 or TRBV6-3 and TRBJ2-2, with TRBD1 matching over 8 bases. The CDR3 is 16 residues long. With V trimmed by 3 bases and J by 5 bases, 8 bases remained unmatched. CDR1 MNHEY and CDR2 SVGEGT come from the germline V gene. CDR3 sequence (DNA): TGTGCCAGCAGTTATTCCGGGACAGGCGAAACCGGGGAGCTGTTTTTT. Translation gives CASSYSGTGETGELFF.

V is TRBV18 and J is TRBJ2-2; no firm D call. V was pared by 4 bases and J by 0 bases, with 9 bases between. Germline V gives CDR1 KGHSH, CDR2 LQKENI. This CDR3 has 15 residues. The DNA for the CDR3 is TGTGCCAGCTCACGAGGTGACCCGAACACCGGGGAGCTGTTTTTT. Its translation: CASSRGDPNTGELFF.

The rearrangement uses TRBV5-1 and TRBJ2-7; tentative D call: TRBD1 (7 bases). The CDR3 runs 15 residues. CDR1 and CDR2 (germline): SGHRS, YFSETQ. Trimming stripped 4 bases from V and 3 bases from J, with 17 bases between. The CDR3 region has the DNA TGCGCCAGCAGCCCACTCGGGGGACAGTACTACGAGCAGTACTTC. This encodes CASSPLGGQYYEQYF.

This chain joins TRBV5-4 and TRBJ2-3; 11 bases align to TRBD2. The CDR3 has 14 residues. Germline CDR1 SGHNT, CDR2 YYREEE (reference sequence). Germline trimming cut 3 bases from V and 6 bases from J; bases unmatched to any gene: 3. This chain's CDR3 is CASSYRTSGDTQYF. DNA for the CDR3: TGTGCCAGCAGCTACCGGACTAGCGGGGATACGCAGTATTTT.

The J gene is TRBJ1-5, the V gene TRBV11-2; D gene unclear. Trimming left V 5 bases short and J 4 bases short, with 9 bases between. Germline values: CDR1 SGHAT, CDR2 FQNNGV. CDR3 length equals 13 residues. The CDR3 region is CASSATINQPQHF. Written as DNA, the CDR3 is TGTGCCAGCAGCGCCACTATTAATCAGCCCCAGCATTTT. Based on the CDR3 plus reference TRBV11-2 and TRBJ1-5, the full variable domain is EAGVAQSPRYKIIEKRQSVAFWCNPISGHATLYWYQQILGQGPKLLIQFQNNGVVDDSQLPKDRFSAERLKGVDSTLKIQPAKLEDSAVYLCASSATINQPQHFGDGTRLSIL.

A few counts support this clone. V and J are TRBV28 and TRBJ2-7; 11 bases are a match to TRBD2. The CDR3 spans 15 residues. Germline V gene data show CDR1 as MDHEN and CDR2 as SYDVKM. V lost 4 bases, J lost 3 bases, and 5 bases stayed unmatched. CDR3 sequence: CASSSTSGGIYEQYF. DNA of the CDR3: TGTGCCAGCAGTTCAACTAGCGGGGGAATCTACGAGCAGTACTTC.

This clone was picked up a small number of times. This rearrangement joins TRBV29-1 to TRBJ2-7; 7 positions match TRBD2. The CDR3 has 13 residues. CDR1 is SQVTM and CDR2 is ANQGSEA in the germline V gene. V was pared by 4 bases and J by 0 bases, with 3 bases of the junction left unmatched. The CDR3: CSVAGGSSYEQYF. The CDR3 DNA follows: TGCAGCGTTGCGGGCGGGAGCTCCTACGAGCAGTACTTC.

This clone was recorded a few times. V is TRBV18 and J is TRBJ1-2; D gene unclear. Trimming took off 6 bases at V and 4 bases at J, with 9 bases between the two ends. The CDR3 length is 12 residues. CDR1 is KGHSH and CDR2 is LQKENI in the germline V gene. The CDR3 DNA sequence: TGTGCCAGCTCCCCCGGGATCTATGGCTACACCTTC. Translation gives CASSPGIYGYTF.

The rearrangement uses TRBV30 and TRBJ2-7; 8 positions match TRBD1. CDR3 length equals 13 residues. Germline V gives CDR1 GTSNPN, CDR2 SVGIG (reference sequence). The junction had 2 bases not matched to a gene; V was cut back by 1 base and J by 3 bases. The chain's CDR3 is CAWSGDRGYEQYF. CDR3 nucleotides: TGTGCCTGGAGTGGTGACAGGGGCTACGAGCAGTACTTC.

The chain uses TRBV27 and TRBJ1-5; D call uncertain. Trimming pared 0 bases from V and 8 bases from J, leaving 11 bases between. Per the germline V gene, CDR1 is MNHEY and CDR2 is SMNVEV (reference sequence). The CDR3 is made up of 14 amino acids. CDR3 DNA sequence: TGTGCCAGCAGTTTATCGTCGGTTTTGGAGCCCCAGCATTTT. Encoded protein: CASSLSSVLEPQHF.